The T cell receptor (beta chain) under discussion was sequenced for a study of blood T cell repertoires in COVID-19. Background on the study: Spain, Italy and the United States supplied samples that represented acute and convalescent COVID-19. Nucleic acid was either cDNA or gDNA, and it came from T cells, B-cell-depleted T cells, or PBMCs.

Per the germline V gene, CDR1 is SGHDN and CDR2 is FVKESK. The J segment lost 7 bases and the V segment lost 4 bases, leaving 4 bases of the junction unmatched. CDR3 size: 14 residues. Original processing methods: For nucleated cells, counts were estimated from reference gene primer amplification. Sequencing used immunoSEQ multiplex PCR; TCRdb keeps in-frame clones, though not all of them. From that table come the V and J calls and clone size; the DNA was used to work out D and trimming. Of about 260,000 clones in the sample, approximately 86% were seen once. This clonotype originated in a man in his forties with active or convalescent COVID-19. The sequencing sample was made of peripheral blood. The chain carries TRBV14 and TRBJ1-5, with 10 bases fitting TRBD1. CDR3 nucleotides: TGTGCCAGCAGCCCGGGGACAGGGGTGCAGCCCCAGCATTTT. This gives the protein CASSPGTGVQPQHF.